Listed below are T cell receptor beta chains from one sample, sequenced in a study of blood T cells in healthy people across ages. In TCRdb, the 5' RACE reads were re-called with MiXCR into one record per CDR3 protein. Among about 900,000 distinct CDR3 sequences listed, 62% were seen once. Source material: blood. The receptors here all came from a man aged 25-45 years in good health. Both conserved end residues are part of each CDR3. Each record gives: CDR3 DNA, CDR3 protein, D gene, J gene, CDR3 length, V gene, clone size. D genes are given only for firm matches. Not all rows give a size; the values are once, few, many and, for expanded clones, a class.

TGTGCCAGCAGAAAAGCACTAGCGGGGGAGGAAAACATTCAGTACTTC | CASRKALAGEENIQYF | TRBD2 | TRBJ2-4 | 16 | TRBV7-2 | few
TGTGCCAGCAGCTTAGCGGGGAGCGCGAAAGAGACCCAGTACTTC | CASSLAGSAKETQYF | . | TRBJ2-5 | 15 | TRBV7-2 | .
TGTGCCAGCGGGTGGGCGCGGGGAGCAGATACGCAGTATTTT | CASGWARGADTQYF | . | TRBJ2-3 | 14 | TRBV7-2 | many
TGTGCCAGCAGCCAAGACCCCCAGGGTTCTAGCACAGATACGCAGTATTTT | CASSQDPQGSSTDTQYF | . | TRBJ2-3 | 17 | TRBV4-2 | .
TGCAGTGCTAGGGGGGCCCTTCCTGGGGCCTCCTACGAGCAGTACTTC | CSARGALPGASYEQYF | . | TRBJ2-7 | 16 | TRBV20-1 | .
TGTGCCAGCAGCCAAGGGGCTAGCGGGGGCACCTCCTACAATGAGCAGTTCTTC | CASSQGASGGTSYNEQFF | TRBD2 | TRBJ2-1 | 18 | TRBV4-2 | once
TGTGCCAGCAGGCTTCCCGGACAGGGAGACACTGAAGCTTTCTTT | CASRLPGQGDTEAFF | TRBD1 | TRBJ1-1 | 15 | TRBV7-9 | .
TGTGCCAGCGATGTAGGGACCGGCTACACCTTC | CASDVGTGYTF | . | TRBJ1-2 | 11 | TRBV2 | .
TGTGCCAGCAGCTTTTCTCTAGCGAGGTACGAGCAGTACTTC | CASSFSLARYEQYF | . | TRBJ2-7 | 14 | TRBV7-2 | few
TGCGCCAGCAGCACTTCACTAAGCTCCTACGAGCAGTACTTC | CASSTSLSSYEQYF | . | TRBJ2-7 | 14 | TRBV5-1 | .
TGTGCCAGCAGAAAAGAATCCTCAAACCACGAGCAGTACTTC | CASRKESSNHEQYF | . | TRBJ2-7 | 14 | TRBV2 | .
TGTGCCATCATAAGGGACACTAATCAGCCCCAGCATTTT | CAIIRDTNQPQHF | . | TRBJ1-5 | 13 | TRBV10-3 | .
TGCAGCGCTGAACTTCAGAAATACAATGAGCAGTTCTTC | CSAELQKYNEQFF | . | TRBJ2-1 | 13 | TRBV29-1 | .
TGCAGCGCGACCAAACAGGAGCCGAACACTGAAGCTTTCTTT | CSATKQEPNTEAFF | . | TRBJ1-1 | 14 | TRBV29-1 | .
TGTGCCAGCAGCTTAAGGCAAACCGGGGCCAACGTCCTGACTTTC | CASSLRQTGANVLTF | . | TRBJ2-6 | 15 | TRBV11-1 | .
TGCAGTGCTAGAGAAACCTTCTCTACGCGAGGGACCACAGATACGCAGTATTTT | CSARETFSTRGTTDTQYF | . | TRBJ2-3 | 18 | TRBV20-1 | once
TGTGCCAGCAGTGGAAGACAGGGTAACACCGGGGAGCTGTTTTTT | CASSGRQGNTGELFF | TRBD1 | TRBJ2-2 | 15 | TRBV9 | many
TGCAGTGCTAGGTGGACTAGCGGGGGGGCGGTCGAGCAGTACTTC | CSARWTSGGAVEQYF | TRBD2 | TRBJ2-7 | 15 | TRBV20-1 | .
TGCAGTGCTAGATGGGGCCCCTACGAGCAGTACTTC | CSARWGPYEQYF | . | TRBJ2-7 | 12 | TRBV20-1 | .
TGTGCCAGCAGCCCACAGTTTTCCTACAATGAGCAGTTCTTC | CASSPQFSYNEQFF | . | TRBJ2-1 | 14 | TRBV12-3/TRBV12-4 | once
TGTGCCAGCAGTGAAGCGGTTCTGACAGCCTACAATGAGCAGTTCTTC | CASSEAVLTAYNEQFF | . | TRBJ2-1 | 16 | TRBV2 | .
TGTGCCAGCAGTCCCCGCCTAGCGGGACCCTACGAGCAGTACTTC | CASSPRLAGPYEQYF | TRBD2 | TRBJ2-7 | 15 | TRBV27 | .
TGTGCCAGCAGCCTGACTAGCGGGGCTAAGGATGAGCAGTTCTTC | CASSLTSGAKDEQFF | TRBD2 | TRBJ2-1 | 15 | TRBV7-2 | many
TGTGCCAGCAGCTTGCTCGGGGGATCCTACAATGAGCAGTTCTTC | CASSLLGGSYNEQFF | . | TRBJ2-1 | 15 | TRBV5-6 | .
TGTGCCACCAGCCCGGGACAGGGGGCATGGAATGAGCAGTTCTTC | CATSPGQGAWNEQFF | TRBD1 | TRBJ2-1 | 15 | TRBV15 | once
TGTGCCAGCAGTGCCACCGGGACAGGGCTCTACGAGCAGTACTTC | CASSATGTGLYEQYF | TRBD1 | TRBJ2-7 | 15 | TRBV2 | .
TGTGCCGGCAGGGAGCAGACAGGGTACCAAGAGACCCAGTACTTC | CAGREQTGYQETQYF | TRBD1 | TRBJ2-5 | 15 | TRBV7-8 | .
TGTGCCAGCAGGATTACAGGGGGCGCTAACCATGAGCAGTTCTTC | CASRITGGANHEQFF | TRBD1 | TRBJ2-1 | 15 | TRBV6-1 | .
TGTGCCAGCAGCCCCGCCCGAGGGCCTTTCTACAATGAGCAGTTCTTC | CASSPARGPFYNEQFF | . | TRBJ2-1 | 16 | TRBV9 | .
TGTGCCTCCAAGGCCCAGACAGTTCCACAGGAGCAGTTCTTC | CASKAQTVPQEQFF | . | TRBJ2-1 | 14 | TRBV6-6 | few
TGTGCCAGCAGTTATTTCCGGGACAGGGTCTACGAGCAGTACTTC | CASSYFRDRVYEQYF | TRBD1 | TRBJ2-7 | 15 | TRBV6-6 | .
TGTGCCAGCAGTACCGACAGGGGGCTCACGGGAGAGACCCAGTACTTC | CASSTDRGLTGETQYF | TRBD1 | TRBJ2-5 | 16 | TRBV28 | once
TGTGCCAGCAGCCAAGTCAGGGGGATGAATGGCTACACCTTC | CASSQVRGMNGYTF | TRBD1 | TRBJ1-2 | 14 | TRBV4-2 | few
TGTGCCAGCAGTTTAAGCCCTGGGTACCACACAGATACGCAGTATTTT | CASSLSPGYHTDTQYF | . | TRBJ2-3 | 16 | TRBV27 | .